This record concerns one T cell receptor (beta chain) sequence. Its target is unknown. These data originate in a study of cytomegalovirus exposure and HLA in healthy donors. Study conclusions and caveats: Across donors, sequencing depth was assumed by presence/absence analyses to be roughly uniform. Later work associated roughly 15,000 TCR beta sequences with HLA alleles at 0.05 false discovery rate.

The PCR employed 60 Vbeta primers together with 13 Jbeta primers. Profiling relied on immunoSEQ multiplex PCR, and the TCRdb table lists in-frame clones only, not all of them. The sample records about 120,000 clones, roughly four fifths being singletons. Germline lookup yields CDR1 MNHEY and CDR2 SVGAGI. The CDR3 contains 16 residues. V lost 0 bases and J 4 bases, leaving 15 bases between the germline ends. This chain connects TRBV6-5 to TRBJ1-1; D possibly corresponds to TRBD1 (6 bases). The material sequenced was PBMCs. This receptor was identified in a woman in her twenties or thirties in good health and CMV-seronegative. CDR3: CASSYSQGVWSTEAFF. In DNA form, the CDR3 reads TGTGCCAGCAGTTACTCACAGGGAGTTTGGAGCACTGAAGCTTTCTTT.